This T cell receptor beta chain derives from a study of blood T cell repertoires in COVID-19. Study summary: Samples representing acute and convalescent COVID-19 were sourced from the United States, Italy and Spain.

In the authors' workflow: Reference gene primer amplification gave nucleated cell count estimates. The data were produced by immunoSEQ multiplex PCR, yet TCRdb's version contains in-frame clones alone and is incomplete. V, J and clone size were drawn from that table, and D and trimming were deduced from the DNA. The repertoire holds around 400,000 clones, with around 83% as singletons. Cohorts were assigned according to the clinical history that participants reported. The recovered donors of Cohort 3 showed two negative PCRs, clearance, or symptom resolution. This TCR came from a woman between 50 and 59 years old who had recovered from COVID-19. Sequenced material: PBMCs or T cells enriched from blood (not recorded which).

For the CDR3, the DNA is TGTGCCAGCAGATCAAGTGGGGCTGCGGACACTGAAGCTTTCTTT. Protein product: CASRSSGAADTEAFF. V and J are TRBV7-8 and TRBJ1-1; possible D gene TRBD1, 5 bases. CDR1 and CDR2 from the germline V gene are SGHVS and FQNEAQ. V lost 6 bases to trimming and J lost 3 bases, with 17 bases between them. The CDR3 is 15 amino acids. Full variable domain (missing parts from reference TRBV7-8 and TRBJ1-1): GAGVSQSPRYKVAKRGQDVALRCDPISGHVSLFWYQQALGQGPEFLTYFQNEAQLDKSGLPSDRFFAERPEGSVSTLKIQRTQQEDSAVYLCASRSSGAADTEAFFGQGTRLTVV.